This passage covers 30 T cell receptor beta chains from one sample sequenced in a study of blood T cell repertoires in COVID-19. Some clones are missing from TCRdb's copy, which holds only in-frame ones; the method was immunoSEQ multiplex PCR. The sample lists tens of thousands of clones; approximately 86% were seen once. Sequences were obtained from peripheral blood. The receptors originated from a man in his forties with COVID-19, enrolled during active disease.

The table lists this clone with a count of one. J is TRBJ1-4 and V is TRBV7-8; 9 nucleotides line up with TRBD1. From germline, CDR1 is SGHVS and CDR2 FQNEAQ. J was trimmed by 7 bases and V by 5 bases; bases with no gene match: 8. The CDR3 is made up of 15 amino acids. The CDR3 region has the DNA TGTGCCAGCAGCCCCAGGACAGGGGCAGGTGAAAAACTGTTTTTT. Amino acid sequence: CASSPRTGAGEKLFF.

This clone has more than one count but fewer than ten. The V and J genes are TRBV5-1 and TRBJ2-6; 7 bases map to TRBD1. V shed 7 bases, J shed 4 bases, and the junction held 8 bases outside the gene matches. Germline V gives CDR1 SGHRS, CDR2 YFSETQ. The CDR3 spans 15 residues. The CDR3 sequence is CASAKTGSGANVLTF. In nucleotides, the CDR3 is TGCGCCAGCGCGAAGACAGGGTCCGGGGCCAACGTCCTGACTTTC.

This clone is a singleton in its sample. V gene TRBV28 combines with J gene TRBJ1-4; no clear D. Trimming removed 2 bases from V and 7 bases from J, with 11 bases in between. This CDR3 has 14 residues. Germline V gives CDR1 MDHEN, CDR2 SYDVKM. CDR3 amino acids: CASSLESGGEKLFF. The DNA for the CDR3 is TGTGCCAGCAGTTTAGAGTCGGGTGGTGAAAAACTGTTTTTT.

In nucleotides, the CDR3 is TGTGCCAGCAGCCAAGAACTAGGCTCCTACGAGCAGTACTTC. Translated: CASSQELGSYEQYF. The genes are TRBV4-2 and TRBJ2-7; D may be TRBD2 (5 bases). The CDR3 consists of 14 residues. Trimming pared 0 bases from V and 0 bases from J, leaving 6 bases between. Germline CDR1 is LGHNA and CDR2 is YNFKEQ.

This clone has a handful of counts. The chain carries TRBV10-1 and TRBJ2-1; perhaps TRBD2 as D (6 bases). The CDR3 length is 17 residues. Between the trimmed V and J ends, which lost 1 base and 8 bases, there was a span of 21 bases. Germline CDR1 WNHNN, CDR2 SYGVQD (reference sequence). Here the CDR3 reads CASSEYGSGRTIDEQFF. The CDR3 DNA reads as TGCGCCAGCAGTGAGTACGGGAGCGGTCGTACAATCGATGAGCAGTTCTTC.

The CDR3 reads CASSYTTGYNEQFF. The DNA of the CDR3 is TGTGCCAGCAGTTACACCACAGGGTACAATGAGCAGTTCTTC. The chain carries TRBV6-5 and TRBJ2-1; possibly TRBD1 for D (6 bases). The germline gives CDR1 MNHEY, CDR2 SVGAGI. Trimming pared 2 bases from V and 4 bases from J, leaving 9 bases between. CDR3 length equals 14 residues.

A few counts support this clone. The rearrangement uses TRBV19 and TRBJ2-2; weak D call: TRBD2 (6 bases). The V gene's germline CDR1 is LNHDA and CDR2 SQIVND (reference sequence). The CDR3 is 17 residues long. V was shortened by 3 bases and J by 5 bases, with 19 bases between the two germline ends. The CDR3 DNA is TGTGCCAGTAGTATGTCAGGCGGGGTCGGGTGGACCGGGGAGCTGTTTTTT. It specifies CASSMSGGVGWTGELFF. Drawing the rest from reference TRBV19 and TRBJ2-2, the complete variable domain is DGGITQSPKYLFRKEGQNVTLSCEQNLNHDAMYWYRQDPGQGLRLIYYSQIVNDFQKGDIAEGYSVSREKKESFPLTVTSAQKNPTAFYLCASSMSGGVGWTGELFFGEGSRLTVL.

This chain links TRBV24-1 with TRBJ1-5; no clear D. This CDR3 is 14 amino acids long. V dropped 9 bases and J dropped 0 bases, with 11 bases sitting between them. Per the germline V gene, CDR1 is KGHDR and CDR2 is SFDVKD. Here the CDR3 DNA reads TGTGCCACCCAGGCCGCGGGTAGCAATCAGCCCCAGCATTTT. Its protein is CATQAAGSNQPQHF.

This chain joins TRBV30 and TRBJ1-1; D is uncertain. Germline CDR1 and CDR2: GTSNPN and SVGIG (reference sequence). V was trimmed by 3 bases and J by 5 bases, leaving 22 bases between them. The CDR3 is 16 amino acids. The CDR3 sequence is CAWSPGLVLEGTEAFF. CDR3 DNA: TGTGCCTGGAGCCCCGGTTTGGTCCTGGAGGGAACTGAAGCTTTCTTT.

V usage is TRBV27 and J usage is TRBJ2-3, with D maybe TRBD2 (6 bases). This CDR3 spans 15 amino acids. Germline CDR1 MNHEY, CDR2 SMNVEV (reference sequence). Trimming shortened V by 2 bases and J by 1 base, and 10 bases separated the two germline ends. The CDR3 reads CASSLLAPRTDTQYF. The CDR3, as DNA: TGTGCCAGCAGTTTACTAGCGCCCCGCACAGATACGCAGTATTTT.

The V gene is TRBV13, the J gene TRBJ2-5; 8 bases align to TRBD2. The germline CDR1 and CDR2 sequences are PRHDT and FYEKMQ (reference sequence). Trimming took 5 bases from V and 5 from J; bases not matched to a gene: 13. The CDR3 loop spans 16 amino acids. DNA of the CDR3: TGTGCCAGCAGCCCACGGGGGGGGTCAGGCGGTGAGACCCAGTACTTC. This sequence encodes CASSPRGGSGGETQYF.

DNA of the CDR3: TGTGCCAGCAGCGTGGCGGGGGGGCCAGTGGAGACCCAGTACTTC. Translating it yields CASSVAGGPVETQYF. This chain joins TRBV9 and TRBJ2-5; 9 bases are a match to TRBD2. Germline V gene sequence: CDR1 SGDLS, CDR2 YYNGEE. Trimming took 2 bases from V and 5 from J; bases not matched to a gene: 7. CDR3 length: 15 amino acids.

There are a few counts of this clone. This chain connects TRBV19 to TRBJ2-7; 9 bases are a match to TRBD1. The germline gives CDR1 LNHDA, CDR2 SQIVND (reference sequence). CDR3 length equals 14 residues. The J segment lost 4 bases and the V segment lost 3 bases, leaving 4 bases of the junction unmatched. The CDR3 is CASSIRDRVYEQYF. CDR3 nucleotide sequence: TGTGCCAGTAGTATCCGGGACAGGGTGTACGAGCAGTACTTC.

The rearrangement joins TRBV28 to TRBJ2-5; TRBD2 matches 8 bases. V lost 4 bases, J lost 7 bases, and 14 bases stayed unmatched. Germline-derived CDR1 and CDR2 are MDHEN and SYDVKM. The CDR3 has 16 residues. The CDR3 bases are TGTGCCAGCAGTTCCTTAGCGGGGATCCCGGGAGGGACCCAGTACTTC. Translated, it gives CASSSLAGIPGGTQYF.

J is TRBJ1-2 and V is TRBV20-1, with 7 bases lining up with TRBD1. Germline V gives CDR1 DFQATT, CDR2 SNEGSKA (reference sequence). Trimming removed 3 bases from V and 8 bases from J; junction bases left unmatched: 6. The CDR3 runs to 12 residues. This CDR3 reads CSASRQGDGYTF. Here the CDR3 DNA reads TGCAGTGCTAGTCGGCAGGGGGACGGCTACACCTTC.

The chain has TRBV2 and TRBJ1-3; 9 bases are shared with TRBD1. Germline lookup yields CDR1 SNHLY and CDR2 FYNNEI. This CDR3 has 14 residues. J was trimmed by 4 bases and V by 6 bases; bases with no gene match: 4. The CDR3 protein is CASSGQGSGNTIYF. The CDR3 DNA follows: TGTGCCAGCAGCGGACAGGGGTCAGGAAACACCATATATTTT.

This clone was observed once. This chain connects TRBV10-2 to TRBJ1-2, with 10 positions matching TRBD1. The CDR3 runs to 14 residues. In germline, CDR1 is WSHSY, CDR2 SAAADI. V lost 4 bases, J lost 7 bases, and 6 bases stayed unmatched. Here the CDR3 reads CASSVPGQGFGYTF. DNA for the CDR3: TGCGCCAGCAGTGTCCCGGGACAGGGGTTTGGCTACACCTTC.

The chain links TRBV6-1 to TRBJ2-1; the D is unclear. V lost 3 bases and J 2 bases, leaving 14 bases between the germline ends. Germline CDR1 is MNHNS and CDR2 is SASEGT. This CDR3 is built from 16 residues. As DNA, the CDR3 is TGTGCCAGCAGTGACCGAGTCCGGAGCGCCTACAATGAGCAGTTCTTC. The encoded protein is CASSDRVRSAYNEQFF.

The chain joins TRBV10-3 to TRBJ2-1; D remains unclear. With 6 bases removed from V and 7 bases from J, the gap between germline ends came to 16 bases. Germline values: CDR1 ENHRY, CDR2 SYGVKD. This CDR3 has 14 residues. The CDR3 DNA reads as TGTGCCATCAGAAATCCCTTCTACTCAAATGAGCAGTTCTTC. Translation: CAIRNPFYSNEQFF.

This clone was seen a handful of times. This chain connects TRBV4-1 to TRBJ2-3, with 10 bases aligning to TRBD2. With V trimmed by 6 bases and J by 5 bases, 5 bases remained unmatched. The CDR3 is 14 amino acids. Germline V gene data show CDR1 as MGHRA and CDR2 as YSYEKL. The CDR3 DNA reads TGCGCCAGCAGTGCCCTAGCGGGGGTAGATACGCAGTATTTT. Translating it yields CASSALAGVDTQYF.

This clone showed up just a few times. The CDR3 is CASSLDTGGQNSPLHF. Written as DNA, the CDR3 is TGTGCCAGCAGCTTAGATACAGGGGGCCAAAATTCACCCCTCCACTTT. The chain has TRBV7-6 and TRBJ1-6, with 9 bases fitting TRBD1. Germline values: CDR1 SGHVS, CDR2 FNYEAQ. With V trimmed by 1 base and J by 7 bases, 5 bases remained unmatched. The CDR3 totals 16 residues.

This rearrangement joins TRBV29-1 to TRBJ2-5; the match to TRBD1 covers 8 bases. Looked up from germline, CDR1 is SQVTM and CDR2 is ANQGSEA. J was trimmed by 7 bases and V by 4 bases; bases with no gene match: 14. The CDR3 has 15 residues. CDR3 DNA sequence: TGCAGCGTTGCGGGACAGGTCAGTCCGAGGGGGACCCAGTACTTC. This sequence encodes CSVAGQVSPRGTQYF. The full variable domain, rest sourced from reference TRBV29-1 and TRBJ2-5, is SAVISQKPSRDICQRGTSLTIQCQVDSQVTMMFWYRQQPGQSLTLIATANQGSEATYESGFVIDKFPISRPNLTFSTLTVSNMSPEDSSIYLCSVAGQVSPRGTQYFGPGTRLLVL.

The rearrangement links TRBV5-4 to TRBJ1-1, with a possible D match to TRBD1 (5 bases). Trimming removed 3 bases from V and 5 bases from J, with 14 bases in between. From germline, CDR1 is SGHNT and CDR2 YYREEE (reference sequence). This CDR3 contains 14 residues. This CDR3 is CASSSPRGRTEAFF. CDR3 DNA: TGTGCCAGCAGCTCCCCTCGGGGGAGGACTGAAGCTTTCTTT.

The chain carries TRBV18 and TRBJ2-3; 8 nucleotides line up with TRBD2. The CDR3 consists of 18 residues. With 0 bases clipped from V and 2 bases from J, the junction kept 10 bases outside the gene matches. From germline, CDR1 is KGHSH and CDR2 LQKENI. This CDR3 reads CASSPPLWERGTTDTQYF. As DNA, the CDR3 is TGTGCCAGCTCACCACCGCTTTGGGAGCGGGGGACCACAGATACGCAGTATTTT.

The rearrangement uses TRBV11-2 and TRBJ2-1; D is undetermined. V lost 1 base and J 9 bases, leaving 10 bases between the germline ends. Germline V gene data show CDR1 as SGHAT and CDR2 as FQNNGV. The CDR3 sequence is 13 residues long. CDR3 sequence (DNA): TGTGCCAGCAGCTTAGTTACCCGAGCTGAGCAGTTCTTC. Protein sequence: CASSLVTRAEQFF.

This clone was recorded only once. The chain carries TRBV4-1 and TRBJ2-7, with D possibly matching TRBD1 (5 bases). Trimming took 0 bases from V and 2 from J, leaving 14 bases between them. CDR1 and CDR2 (germline): MGHRA, YSYEKL. This CDR3 comprises 16 residues. This CDR3 is CASSQDQGNPPYEQYF. The CDR3, as DNA: TGCGCCAGCAGCCAAGACCAGGGTAACCCACCCTACGAGCAGTACTTC.

The chain carries TRBV11-2 and TRBJ2-5, with 10 positions matching TRBD2. This CDR3 spans 17 amino acids. V lost 0 bases and J lost 1; bases outside the gene matches: 5. CDR1 SGHAT and CDR2 FQNNGV come from the germline V gene. DNA for the CDR3: TGTGCCAGCAGCTTAGAAATTAGCGGGGGGACCCAAGAGACCCAGTACTTC. Translated, it gives CASSLEISGGTQETQYF.

The sample holds a few counts of this clone. This chain links TRBV30 with TRBJ2-5; D unclear. The CDR3 totals 14 residues. In germline, CDR1 is GTSNPN, CDR2 SVGIG (reference sequence). V dropped 2 bases and J dropped 4 bases, with 14 bases sitting between them. The CDR3: CAWSIGLTGETQYF. For the CDR3, the DNA is TGTGCCTGGAGTATCGGCTTAACGGGAGAGACCCAGTACTTC.

The chain links TRBV5-1 to TRBJ1-1; D remains unclear. V lost 3 bases and J lost 3, with 9 bases in between. Per germline, CDR1 SGHRS and CDR2 YFSETQ. CDR3 length: 13 amino acids. CDR3 in amino acids: CASSSQRDTEAFF. CDR3 sequence (DNA): TGCGCCAGCAGCTCTCAGCGGGACACTGAAGCTTTCTTT.

This clone has just one count. J is TRBJ2-7 and V is TRBV28, with 11 bases identical to TRBD2. The CDR3 is 16 amino acids. Trimming took 6 bases from V and 0 from J; bases not matched to a gene: 7. CDR1 and CDR2 from the germline V gene are MDHEN and SYDVKM. This chain's CDR3 is CASSRTTSGSSYEQYF. The CDR3 DNA reads as TGTGCCAGCAGCCGGACCACTAGCGGGAGCTCCTACGAGCAGTACTTC. Filled out from reference TRBV28 and TRBJ2-7, the complete variable domain reads DVKVTQSSRYLVKRTGEKVFLECVQDMDHENMFWYRQDPGLGLRLIYFSYDVKMKEKGDIPEGYSVSREKKERFSLILESASTNQTSMYLCASSRTTSGSSYEQYFGPGTRLTVT.